The present entry profiles one T cell receptor beta chain with its context. The antigen remains undetermined. The germline gives CDR1 SGDLS, CDR2 YYNGEE. Losses at the gene ends were 0 bases for V and 0 bases for J; bases not matched to a gene: 5. This CDR3 spans 16 amino acids. This sample is part of a study of T cell responses to AZD1222 COVID-19 vaccine. Broader study findings: CD4 TCRs linked to vaccination spanned spike, dominating at 160-218 and 743-854. Increases in Spike-specific TCR breadth and depth were seen after two AZD1222 doses. In a largely white British group with more females than males, clonal diversity was possibly underestimated. Seropositivity was recorded at baseline in only a handful of AZD1222 recipients.

Profiled with immunoSEQ multiplex PCR; TCRdb holds only in-frame clones, not every one. The sample lists approximately 130,000 clones, approximately 83% occurring once. The TCR was taken from an adult in good health. Sequenced material: peripheral blood, taken on day 0 of AZD1222 vaccination. The chain carries TRBV9 and TRBJ2-7; TRBD2 aligns across 8 bases. The CDR3 DNA reads TGTGCCAGCAGCGTAGGAGCGGGGGCTACCTCCTACGAGCAGTACTTC. This encodes CASSVGAGATSYEQYF.